These 21 T cell receptor beta chains were sequenced from one sample in a study of T-cell reconstitution after alpha-beta-depleted transplantation in children. Preparing the TCRbeta library involved the use of unique molecular identifiers. One entry per CDR3 protein, called by TCRdb with MiXCR from the PCR reads. The sample gives hundreds of thousands of distinct CDR3 sequences, 16% of which show up once; 0.8% to 1.1% is in the top ten. The source was PBMCs from the stem cell graft donor, collected from the stem cell graft. These receptors all come from a human donor who donated a stem cell graft to a child with acute myeloid leukemia.

This clonotype was seen a handful of times. The genes are TRBV5-1 and TRBJ2-7; D unclear. Germline V gene data show CDR1 as SGHRS and CDR2 as YFSETQ. This CDR3 has 13 residues. V gave up 1 base and J gave up 3 bases, with 8 bases separating them. CDR3 loop: CASSLNVGYEQYV. The CDR3 nucleotides are TGCGCCAGCAGCTTGAATGTGGGCTACGAGCAGTACGTC.

This clonotype was seen ten or more times. The J gene is TRBJ1-5, the V gene TRBV12-3 or TRBV12-4; weak D call: TRBD1 (6 bases). Trimming stripped 3 bases from V and 6 bases from J, with 15 bases between. The CDR3 is 15 residues long. CDR3 DNA: TGTGCCAGCAGTTTCGGAGAACAGGGACGTCAGCCCCAGCATTTT. It encodes CASSFGEQGRQPQHF.

This clonotype was seen at least ten times. This sequence joins TRBV5-6 and TRBJ2-7; tentatively, D is TRBD2 (5 bases). With 4 bases removed from V and 2 bases from J, the gap between germline ends came to 13 bases. This CDR3 is built from 14 residues. CDR1 and CDR2 (germline): SGHDT, YYEEEE. CDR3 DNA: TGTGCCAGCAGCGCGACTACCAAACCCTACGAGCAGTACTTC. Translation gives CASSATTKPYEQYF.

Of note for this clonotype: A much larger clonotype is one base distant, so this may be a read error. The chain uses TRBV7-2 and TRBJ2-5; D possibly corresponds to TRBD1 (5 bases). Germline lookup yields CDR1 SGHTA and CDR2 FQGNSA. This CDR3 is 14 amino acids long. The CDR3 loop reads CPSSLFARQETQYF. The CDR3 coding sequence is TGTCCCAGCAGCTTATTCGCTCGACAGGAGACCCAGTACTTC.

This clonotype has just a few counts. This rearrangement joins TRBV13 to TRBJ2-1; a possible D gene is TRBD1 (5 bases). Germline-derived CDR1 and CDR2 are PRHDT and FYEKMQ (reference sequence). The V end was cut by 6 bases, the J end by 4 bases, with 10 bases between. The CDR3 is 13 residues long. CDR3 in amino acids: CASRPDTYNEQFF. The CDR3 DNA reads as TGTGCCAGCAGACCGGACACATACAATGAGCAGTTCTTC.

Points on this clonotype: Possible read error: a much larger clone is one base away. CDR3: CASSSNYNAEAFF. CDR3 bases: TGTGCCAGCAGTTCCAACTATAACGCTGAAGCTTTCTTT. The chain combines TRBV6-5 with TRBJ1-1; unclear D gene. Germline assignment: CDR1 MNHEY and CDR2 SVGAGI. V was pared by 4 bases and J by 6 bases, with 12 bases between. The CDR3 length is 13 residues.

V is TRBV12-3 or TRBV12-4 and J is TRBJ1-5, with D perhaps matching TRBD1 (6 bases). The CDR3 consists of 16 residues. The ends were cut back, 6 bases at V and 7 bases at J, with 22 bases in the middle. Here the CDR3 DNA reads TGTGCCAGCAGCCAAGGACAGCGGGGGTTCAGGCAGCCCCAGCATTTT. Protein product: CASSQGQRGFRQPQHF.

V is TRBV30 and J is TRBJ2-5; D unresolved. The V gene lost 2 bases and the J gene lost 5 bases, with 9 bases spanning the gap. Germline CDR1 GTSNPN, CDR2 SVGIG (reference sequence). The CDR3 is made up of 12 amino acids. The CDR3 here is CAWSLWRETQYF. CDR3 nucleotide sequence: TGTGCCTGGAGTCTTTGGCGGGAGACCCAGTACTTC.

This clonotype was seen ten or more times. The chain is built from TRBV20-1 and TRBJ1-1; tentatively, D is TRBD1 (5 bases). The CDR3 length is 15 residues. Trimming cost V 0 bases and J 0 bases, with 11 bases left between them. Germline-derived CDR1 and CDR2 are DFQATT and SNEGSKA (reference sequence). The CDR3 sequence: CSARDREGLNTEAFF. DNA for the CDR3: TGCAGTGCTAGAGATCGAGAGGGGCTGAACACTGAAGCTTTCTTT.

Only a few counts were recorded for this clonotype. This chain connects TRBV24-1 to TRBJ1-2; D gene ambiguous. Germline CDR1 KGHDR, CDR2 SFDVKD. The CDR3 totals 12 residues. The V gene lost 9 bases and the J gene lost 3 bases, with 10 bases spanning the gap. The CDR3 reads CATQDGDYGYTF. The DNA for the CDR3 is TGTGCCACCCAGGACGGGGACTATGGCTACACCTTC.

This clonotype was seen ten or more times. The V call is TRBV13, the J call TRBJ2-1, with 13 bases aligning to TRBD2. CDR3 length: 15 residues. From germline, CDR1 is PRHDT and CDR2 FYEKMQ (reference sequence). V dropped 5 bases and J dropped 13; count of bases not matched to a gene: 11. For the CDR3, the DNA is TGTGCCAGCAGCCCGACTAGCGGGGGGCCCAACCGTCAGTTCTTC. It encodes CASSPTSGGPNRQFF. The variable domain in full, with the rest retrieved from reference TRBV13 and TRBJ2-1, is AAGVIQSPRHLIKEKRETATLKCYPIPRHDTVYWYQQGPGQDPQFLISFYEKMQSDKGSIPDRFSAQQFSDYHSELNMSSLELGDSALYFCASSPTSGGPNRQFFGPGTRLTVL.

There are many counts of this clonotype. This rearrangement joins TRBV27 to TRBJ1-2; perhaps TRBD1 as D (5 bases). CDR1 and CDR2 from the germline V gene are MNHEY and SMNVEV (reference sequence). This CDR3 is built from 15 residues. V gave up 2 bases and J gave up 4 bases, with 14 bases separating them. For the CDR3, the DNA is TGTGCCAGCAGTTTAAACGGCGGGGGGAGCTATGGCTACACCTTC. This sequence encodes CASSLNGGGSYGYTF.

This clonotype was counted only a few times. The chain employs TRBV27 and TRBJ1-1, with a possible D match to TRBD1 (6 bases). The CDR3 runs 13 residues. V lost 2 bases, J lost 4 bases, and 8 bases lay in between. Germline V gives CDR1 MNHEY, CDR2 SMNVEV (reference sequence). DNA of the CDR3: TGTGCCAGCAGTTTACAACAGGGCACTGAAGCTTTCTTT. Amino acid sequence: CASSLQQGTEAFF.

This clonotype was recorded many times. The J gene is TRBJ1-2, the V gene TRBV20-1, with TRBD1 as a possible D gene (5 bases). Germline V gives CDR1 DFQATT, CDR2 SNEGSKA (reference sequence). The CDR3 runs to 15 residues. V was pared by 0 bases and J by 0 bases, with 11 bases between. The CDR3 region is CSAREPDSSNYGYTF. The CDR3 nucleotides read TGCAGTGCTAGAGAGCCCGACAGTTCTAACTATGGCTACACCTTC.

This clonotype was observed a handful of times. This chain links TRBV20-1 with TRBJ2-2; D is unclear. The CDR3 has 14 residues. The germline gives CDR1 DFQATT, CDR2 SNEGSKA (reference sequence). The V and J ends lost 0 bases and 0 bases respectively, with 5 bases between them. The CDR3, as DNA: TGCAGTGCTAGAGATACAGCGAACACCGGGGAGCTGTTTTTT. Protein: CSARDTANTGELFF.

The table lists this clonotype with a few counts. The V gene is TRBV15, the J gene TRBJ2-3; 11 bases agree with TRBD1. Losses at the gene ends were 1 base for V and 5 bases for J; bases not matched to a gene: 2. CDR1 and CDR2 from the germline V gene are LNHNV and YYDKDF (reference sequence). The CDR3 totals 15 residues. DNA for the CDR3: TGTGCCACCAGCAGAGTCGGGACAGGGGGAGATACGCAGTATTTT. This gives the protein CATSRVGTGGDTQYF.

This clonotype was observed a handful of times. CDR3: CSAPPPGLADNEQFF. In nucleotides, the CDR3 is TGCAGTGCCCCCCCTCCGGGACTAGCGGACAATGAGCAGTTCTTC. The chain carries TRBV20-1 and TRBJ2-1, with 11 positions matching TRBD2. The length of the CDR3 is 15 residues. J gave up 5 bases and V 6 bases, and 9 bases lay outside the gene matches. The V gene's germline CDR1 is DFQATT and CDR2 SNEGSKA (reference sequence).

This chain uses TRBV4-2 with TRBJ2-3, with D perhaps TRBD1 (6 bases). Germline V gene sequence: CDR1 LGHNA, CDR2 YNFKEQ. The CDR3 is made up of 15 amino acids. V was trimmed by 0 bases and J by 2 bases, leaving 9 bases between them. CDR3 residues: CASSQEGGTTDTQYF. CDR3 in DNA: TGTGCCAGCAGCCAAGAAGGGGGTACCACAGATACGCAGTATTTT.

The chain links TRBV5-5 to TRBJ2-2; tentative D call: TRBD2 (7 bases). The V gene lost 4 bases and the J gene lost 1 base, with 14 bases spanning the gap. CDR3 length: 16 amino acids. Germline CDR1 SGHKS, CDR2 YYEKEE (reference sequence). The CDR3 DNA is TGTGCCAGCAGCCTCGAGGGGGGGGGGAACACCGGGGAGCTGTTTTTT. This codes for CASSLEGGGNTGELFF.

V gene TRBV20-1 combines with J gene TRBJ2-1; D remains unclear. Germline assignment: CDR1 DFQATT and CDR2 SNEGSKA (reference sequence). The CDR3 loop spans 17 amino acids. V lost 3 bases, J lost 5 bases, and 23 bases lay in between. The CDR3 sequence: CSASGYSLSLQDNEQFF. The DNA for the CDR3 is TGCAGTGCTAGCGGGTATTCTTTAAGCCTCCAGGACAATGAGCAGTTCTTC.

This clonotype was seen at least ten times. The junction shows a germline mismatch at one end, possibly a read error. The chain carries TRBV27 and TRBJ2-5; no reliable D call. The CDR3 consists of 13 residues. The V gene's germline CDR1 is MNHEY and CDR2 SMNVEV (reference sequence). The CDR3 spells CASSTTSQGTQYF. The DNA for the CDR3 is TGTGCCAGCAGTACCACCAGTCAAGGGACCCAGTACTTC.